The 24 T cell receptor beta chains listed next were all sequenced from one sample in a study of Ad26.COV2.S vaccination and SARS-CoV-2 variants. Method: immunoSEQ multiplex PCR; TCRdb's copy keeps in-frame clones and lacks some. Of 400,000 to 500,000 clones listed, 89% are singletons. Treatment of the sample: 15 to 20 received Ad26.COV2.S at low or high dose, single or two shots; about 5 received placebo; per-sample allocation not given. At day 63 after the first vaccine or placebo injection, samples were drawn. This specimen was peripheral blood, taken in a trial of Ad26.COV2.S vaccine versus placebo. The receptors here all came from a person aged 18 to 65 who received the Ad26.COV2.S COVID-19 vaccine or a placebo.

The chain carries TRBV6-5 and TRBJ2-2, with a tentative D call TRBD2 (5 bases). The germline V gene has CDR1 MNHEY and CDR2 SVGAGI. The CDR3 runs 13 residues. The ends were cut back, 6 bases at V and 7 bases at J, with 12 bases in the middle. CDR3 protein: CASSPEGSGELFF. Written as DNA, the CDR3 is TGTGCCAGCAGCCCCGAGGGTAGCGGGGAGCTGTTTTTT.

The rearrangement uses TRBV10-1 and TRBJ2-7; possible D gene TRBD1, 7 bases. Germline V gene data show CDR1 as WNHNN and CDR2 as SYGVQD (reference sequence). Trimming shortened V by 3 bases and J by 2 bases, and 17 bases separated the two germline ends. The CDR3 covers 16 residues. CDR3 residues: CASSDSRGESPYEQYV. As DNA, the CDR3 is TGCGCCAGCAGTGATTCCAGGGGGGAGTCCCCCTACGAGCAGTACGTC.

The chain uses TRBV27 and TRBJ2-5; D may be TRBD2 (6 bases). Germline CDR1 MNHEY, CDR2 SMNVEV (reference sequence). The CDR3 covers 15 residues. With 4 bases removed from V and 3 bases from J, the gap between germline ends came to 15 bases. The CDR3 loop is CASSSETGGKETQYF. CDR3 nucleotides: TGTGCCAGCAGTTCCGAAACTGGGGGGAAAGAGACCCAGTACTTC.

The rearrangement joins TRBV28 to TRBJ2-7, with 10 bases aligning to TRBD2. Trimming removed 4 bases from V and 0 bases from J; junction bases left unmatched: 3. The CDR3 extends over 15 amino acids. Germline V gene lookup returns CDR1 MDHEN and CDR2 SYDVKM. The CDR3, as DNA: TGTGCCAGCAGTTCCAAGCGGGGGGGCTCCTACGAGCAGTACTTC. Translation: CASSSKRGGSYEQYF.

This chain links TRBV9 with TRBJ1-4, with D unresolved. V was shortened by 3 bases and J by 6 bases, with 18 bases between the two germline ends. The germline V gene encodes CDR1 SGDLS and CDR2 YYNGEE. The CDR3 totals 16 residues. The CDR3 is CASSGRRGVTDEKLFF. The CDR3, as DNA: TGTGCCAGCAGCGGACGTCGTGGGGTTACGGATGAAAAACTGTTTTTT.

CDR3 sequence reads: CASSPHSRVSPYEQYF. In DNA, the CDR3 is TGTGCCAGCAGCCCTCATAGCAGGGTGTCTCCGTACGAGCAGTACTTC. The chain uses TRBV7-3 and TRBJ2-7, with a tentative D call TRBD1 (5 bases). CDR1 is SGHTA and CDR2 is FQGTGA in the germline V gene. Trimming removed 5 bases from V and 4 bases from J, with 21 bases in between. This CDR3 is 16 amino acids long. Complete variable domain (other parts from reference TRBV7-3 and TRBJ2-7): GAGVSQTPSNKVTEKGKYVELRCDPISGHTALYWYRQSLGQGPEFLIYFQGTGAADDSGLPNDRFFAVRPEGSVSTLKIQRTERGDSAVYLCASSPHSRVSPYEQYFGPGTRLTVT.

This clone was observed a single time. This sequence joins TRBV5-1 and TRBJ2-1; 11 nucleotides align to TRBD2. Germline V CDR1 and CDR2: SGHRS, YFSETQ. After removal of 4 bases from V and 0 bases from J, the junction contained 6 bases not matched to a gene. This CDR3 has 17 amino acids. The CDR3 sequence is CASSPGLAGSSYNEQFF. The CDR3 DNA is TGCGCCAGCAGCCCCGGACTAGCGGGTAGCTCCTACAATGAGCAGTTCTTC. Based on the CDR3 plus reference TRBV5-1 and TRBJ2-1, the full variable domain is KAGVTQTPRYLIKTRGQQVTLSCSPISGHRSVSWYQQTPGQGLQFLFEYFSETQRNKGNFPGRFSGRQFSNSRSEMNVSTLELGDSALYLCASSPGLAGSSYNEQFFGPGTRLTVL.

The rearrangement uses TRBV6-5 and TRBJ2-4, with TRBD1 identical over 8 bases. Germline lookup yields CDR1 MNHEY and CDR2 SVGAGI. The CDR3 totals 14 residues. Trimming removed 6 bases from V and 8 bases from J; junction bases left unmatched: 9. Here the CDR3 DNA reads TGTGCCAGCAGGGACAGGGAAAGAGTTTACATTCAGTACTTC. As protein: CASRDRERVYIQYF.

The chain is built from TRBV29-1 and TRBJ1-1; D not certain. Trimming cost V 5 bases and J 1 base, with 11 bases left between them. Germline V gene lookup returns CDR1 SQVTM and CDR2 ANQGSEA. This CDR3 region has 13 residues. The CDR3 loop is CSVTSGKNTEAFF. Here the CDR3 DNA reads TGCAGCGTTACGTCGGGGAAGAACACTGAAGCTTTCTTT.

The genes are TRBV4-1 and TRBJ2-2, with a possible D match to TRBD1 (6 bases). The ends were cut back, 1 base at V and 1 base at J, with 10 bases in the middle. Germline values: CDR1 MGHRA, CDR2 YSYEKL. This CDR3 has 16 amino acids. The CDR3 region is CASSQVGGRNTGELFF. In nucleotides, the CDR3 is TGCGCCAGCAGCCAAGTAGGGGGAAGGAACACCGGGGAGCTGTTTTTT.

A note on this clone: A much bigger clone sits one base away, suggesting this may be a read error. J is TRBJ2-2 and V is TRBV7-3; D could derive from TRBD1 or TRBD2 (5 bases each). Germline V gene lookup returns CDR1 SGHTA and CDR2 FQGTGA. V was clipped by 5 bases and J by 1 base, with 8 bases between them. The CDR3 extends over 14 amino acids. DNA for the CDR3: TGTGCCAGCAGCACGGGACGGAACACCGGGGAGCTGTTTTTT. As protein: CASSTGRNTGELFF.

The chain is built from TRBV19 and TRBJ2-5, with D perhaps matching TRBD1 (6 bases). Deletions cut 3 bases from V and 1 base from J, with 9 bases between. Germline V gene lookup returns CDR1 LNHDA and CDR2 SQIVND (reference sequence). This CDR3 spans 14 amino acids. The CDR3 sequence: CASSITGSQETQYF. CDR3 sequence (DNA): TGTGCCAGTAGTATCACAGGGTCCCAAGAGACCCAGTACTTC. The complete variable domain, with remaining parts taken from reference TRBV19 and TRBJ2-5, reads DGGITQSPKYLFRKEGQNVTLSCEQNLNHDAMYWYRQDPGQGLRLIYYSQIVNDFQKGDIAEGYSVSREKKESFPLTVTSAQKNPTAFYLCASSITGSQETQYFGPGTRLLVL.

The chain has TRBV28 and TRBJ1-2; weak D call: TRBD1 (5 bases). Trimming removed 8 bases from V and 5 bases from J, with 15 bases in between. Germline loops: CDR1 MDHEN, CDR2 SYDVKM. The CDR3 has 13 residues. CDR3 region: CASSSGRGYGYTF. CDR3 sequence (DNA): TGTGCCAGCTCCTCTGGGCGGGGGTATGGCTACACCTTC.

V is TRBV19 and J is TRBJ1-3, with D unresolved. This CDR3 region has 14 residues. The germline gives CDR1 LNHDA, CDR2 SQIVND (reference sequence). V was clipped by 4 bases and J by 3 bases, with 10 bases between them. The CDR3 sequence: CASSSGEGGNTIYF. DNA of the CDR3: TGTGCCAGTAGTAGTGGTGAGGGTGGAAACACCATATATTTT.

This rearrangement joins TRBV7-8 to TRBJ2-7; 7 positions agree with TRBD2. CDR3 size: 16 residues. Losses at the gene ends were 5 bases for V and 1 base for J; bases not matched to a gene: 11. Germline values: CDR1 SGHVS, CDR2 FQNEAQ. In DNA, the CDR3 is TGTGCCAGCAGCCTCTGGGGGGTGCGGGGGTCCTACGAGCAGTACGTC. Encoded protein: CASSLWGVRGSYEQYV.

This chain connects TRBV16 to TRBJ2-3; 8 bases are shared with TRBD1. The V and J ends lost 5 bases and 0 bases, in that order; junction bases with no gene match: 4. The germline V gene encodes CDR1 KGHSY and CDR2 FQNENV. The CDR3 covers 15 residues. The CDR3 coding sequence is TGTGCCAGCAGCTACACAGGGGGAAGCACAGATACGCAGTATTTT. This encodes CASSYTGGSTDTQYF.

V is TRBV5-4 and J is TRBJ1-2; the match to TRBD1 covers 7 bases. Per germline, CDR1 SGHNT and CDR2 YYREEE (reference sequence). Losses at the gene ends were 2 bases for V and 4 bases for J; bases not matched to a gene: 2. CDR3 size: 13 residues. The CDR3 DNA reads TGTGCCAGCAGCTTTTACAGGGGCTATGGCTACACCTTC. Protein product: CASSFYRGYGYTF.

This clone was found a few times. The chain joins TRBV7-2 to TRBJ1-5; D not resolved. Germline V gene data show CDR1 as SGHTA and CDR2 as FQGNSA. CDR3 length: 13 residues. The ends were cut back, 6 bases at V and 3 bases at J, with 9 bases in the middle. The CDR3 reads CASSRGFNQPQHF. In nucleotides, the CDR3 is TGTGCCAGCAGTCGCGGGTTCAATCAGCCCCAGCATTTT.

The V and J genes are TRBV2 and TRBJ1-4; 10 nucleotides match TRBD1. The CDR3 length is 16 residues. Per the germline V gene, CDR1 is SNHLY and CDR2 is FYNNEI. J lost 0 bases, V lost 6 bases, and 4 bases had no gene match. This CDR3 reads CASRWDRGTTNEKLFF. CDR3 nucleotides: TGTGCCAGCAGATGGGACAGGGGTACAACTAATGAAAAACTGTTTTTT.

This chain links TRBV2 with TRBJ1-5, with 8 bases that match TRBD1. V shed 10 bases, J shed 3 bases, and the junction held 5 bases outside the gene matches. Germline V CDR1 and CDR2: SNHLY, FYNNEI. This CDR3 has 13 amino acids. The CDR3, as DNA: TGTGCCAACGGACAGGGAATCAATCAGCCCCAGCATTTT. The encoded protein is CANGQGINQPQHF.

The chain couples TRBV5-1 to TRBJ2-3; D gene unclear. V lost 0 bases, J lost 4 bases, and 15 bases lay in between. Germline lookup yields CDR1 SGHRS and CDR2 YFSETQ. CDR3 length: 16 residues. DNA of the CDR3: TGCGCCAGCAGCTTGGGACCCGCAATTCCCGCAGATACGCAGTATTTT. Amino acids: CASSLGPAIPADTQYF.

This rearrangement joins TRBV5-1 to TRBJ2-4, with 14 bases lining up with TRBD2. The V gene end was trimmed by 4 bases and the J gene end by 7 bases; junction bases not matched to a gene: 4. The CDR3 runs to 15 residues. Germline V gene data show CDR1 as SGHRS and CDR2 as YFSETQ. The CDR3 here is CASSPTSGGANIQYF. Here the CDR3 DNA reads TGCGCCAGCAGCCCGACTAGCGGGGGGGCGAACATTCAGTACTTC. Complete variable domain (other parts from reference TRBV5-1 and TRBJ2-4): KAGVTQTPRYLIKTRGQQVTLSCSPISGHRSVSWYQQTPGQGLQFLFEYFSETQRNKGNFPGRFSGRQFSNSRSEMNVSTLELGDSALYLCASSPTSGGANIQYFGAGTRLSVL.

The chain uses TRBV4-1 and TRBJ1-5, with 10 bases identical to TRBD1. Germline assignment: CDR1 MGHRA and CDR2 YSYEKL. The junction had 4 bases not matched to a gene; V was cut back by 3 bases and J by 2 bases. The CDR3 sequence is 16 residues long. The CDR3 protein is CASSHRQGAGNQPQHF. The CDR3 bases are TGCGCCAGCAGCCACCGACAGGGGGCCGGCAATCAGCCCCAGCATTTT.

Comments on this clone: The identical CDR3 is also encoded by other nucleotide sequences in the sample. The chain joins TRBV9 to TRBJ1-2; TRBD1 aligns across 7 bases. The CDR3 is 13 residues long. CDR1 is SGDLS, CDR2 YYNGEE, per germline. The J segment lost 3 bases and the V segment lost 2 bases, leaving 1 base of the junction unmatched. The CDR3 region is CASSVDRDYGYTF. CDR3 coding DNA: TGTGCCAGCAGCGTCGACAGGGACTATGGCTACACCTTC.